The 23 T cell receptor beta chains listed next were all sequenced from one sample in a study of ipilimumab plus nivolumab after autologous stem cell transplantation. The protocol was immunoSEQ multiplex PCR, while the TCRdb copy is restricted to in-frame clones and leaves out a portion. The table records about 12,000 clones, 60% to 75% of them present only once. Sequencing was performed on PBMCs, taken in a trial of ipilimumab plus nivolumab as post-transplant consolidation. The receptors derive from a male donor with diffuse large B-cell lymphoma.

The rearrangement joins TRBV6-1 to TRBJ2-2; 10 nucleotides align to TRBD1. The V segment lost 0 bases and the J segment 6 bases; nucleotides outside the gene matches: 4. CDR1 is MNHNS, CDR2 SASEGT, per germline. The CDR3 covers 16 residues. The CDR3 DNA is TGTGCCAGCAGTGAAGCGAAAGGACAGGGGGCCGGGGAGCTGTTTTTT. Amino acid sequence: CASSEAKGQGAGELFF.

CDR3 coding DNA: TGCGCCAGCAGCGATTCAGGGTATGGCTACACCTTC. Amino acid sequence: CASSDSGYGYTF. The V gene is TRBV5-1, the J gene TRBJ1-2; TRBD1 is a possible D gene (5 bases). Trimming left V 4 bases short and J 5 bases short, with 9 bases between. Germline V CDR1 and CDR2: SGHRS, YFSETQ. This CDR3 comprises 12 residues. Supplemented by reference TRBV5-1 and TRBJ1-2, the full variable domain reads KAGVTQTPRYLIKTRGQQVTLSCSPISGHRSVSWYQQTPGQGLQFLFEYFSETQRNKGNFPGRFSGRQFSNSRSEMNVSTLELGDSALYLCASSDSGYGYTFGSGTRLTVV.

CDR3 DNA sequence: TGTGCCAGCAGCTACCGGATGGGCAATCAGCCCCAGCATTTT. This encodes CASSYRMGNQPQHF. The rearrangement uses TRBV7-2 and TRBJ1-5; D not resolved. This CDR3 has 14 residues. Germline CDR1 is SGHTA and CDR2 is FQGNSA. V was cut by 4 bases and J by 2 bases, with 9 bases left in between.

DNA for the CDR3: TGTGCCAGCAGTTACCCAGGGGGCGGCCATGGCTACACCTTC. This gives the protein CASSYPGGGHGYTF. The chain couples TRBV6-9 to TRBJ1-2, with 8 positions matching TRBD1. CDR1 MNHGY and CDR2 SVAAGI come from the germline V gene. The CDR3 covers 14 residues. J was trimmed by 6 bases and V by 3 bases; bases with no gene match: 6.

This chain uses TRBV4-1 with TRBJ2-7; D uncertain. The V gene's germline CDR1 is MGHRA and CDR2 YSYEKL. V was shortened by 0 bases and J by 2 bases, with 14 bases between the two germline ends. There are 16 residues in the CDR3. In nucleotides, the CDR3 is TGCGCCAGCAGCCAAGACCCCCGGGCAGGTGCCTACGAGCAGTACTTC. Translated, it gives CASSQDPRAGAYEQYF.

This clone has a single count. This chain connects TRBV14 to TRBJ2-1; 10 bases match TRBD2. This CDR3 is built from 16 residues. V shed 8 bases, J shed 5 bases, and the junction held 12 bases outside the gene matches. CDR1 and CDR2 from the germline V gene are SGHDN and FVKESK. CDR3 sequence: CASALLAGWGNNEQFF. CDR3 bases: TGTGCCAGCGCTTTACTAGCGGGGTGGGGAAACAATGAGCAGTTCTTC.

The CDR3 nucleotides read TGCGCCAGCAGCCCACGAATAACAGGGGGCGAGAGTAACTATGGCTACACCTTC. This gives the protein CASSPRITGGESNYGYTF. This chain uses TRBV5-1 with TRBJ1-2, with 9 positions matching TRBD1. The CDR3 is 18 amino acids. With V trimmed by 4 bases and J by 1 base, 14 bases remained unmatched. Germline V lookup: CDR1 SGHRS, CDR2 YFSETQ.

This clone was recorded a few times. The chain uses TRBV7-8 and TRBJ2-2; 10 nucleotides match TRBD1. Germline CDR1 is SGHVS and CDR2 is FQNEAQ. Germline trimming cut 3 bases from V and 3 bases from J; bases unmatched to any gene: 1. This CDR3 is 15 amino acids long. This chain's CDR3 is CASSFGQGDTGELFF. The CDR3 bases are TGTGCCAGCAGCTTTGGACAGGGGGACACCGGGGAGCTGTTTTTT.

This chain links TRBV5-1 with TRBJ2-3; 10 bases match TRBD2. The ends lost 0 bases at V and 6 bases at J; junction bases unmatched: 4. Germline CDR1 reads SGHRS; CDR2 reads YFSETQ. CDR3 length equals 15 residues. CDR3 sequence: CASSLELAGLDTQYF. For the CDR3, the DNA is TGCGCCAGCAGCTTGGAACTAGCGGGACTGGATACGCAGTATTTT.

The chain uses TRBV6-6 and TRBJ1-1, with D possibly being TRBD1 (5 bases). CDR3 size: 12 residues. V gave up 6 bases and J gave up 4 bases, with 9 bases separating them. CDR1 and CDR2 (germline): MNHNY, SVGAGI (reference sequence). CDR3 region: CASRLGGTEAFF. In nucleotides, the CDR3 is TGTGCCAGCAGGCTCGGGGGCACTGAAGCTTTCTTT.

This chain joins TRBV10-3 and TRBJ2-5; D remains ambiguous. This CDR3 spans 11 amino acids. In germline, CDR1 is ENHRY, CDR2 SYGVKD. Trimming stripped 8 bases from V and 0 bases from J, with 4 bases between. CDR3: CAIRDQETQYF. CDR3 coding DNA: TGTGCCATCCGAGACCAAGAGACCCAGTACTTC.

The chain is built from TRBV4-3 and TRBJ2-7; 11 positions match TRBD2. Unmatched junction bases numbered 9, after V lost 0 bases and J lost 2 bases. Germline V gives CDR1 LGHNA, CDR2 YSLEER. CDR3 length equals 18 residues. The CDR3 nucleotides read TGCGCCAGCAGCCAAGAATTACTGACTAGCGGGGCAACCTACGAGCAGTACTTC. Its translation: CASSQELLTSGATYEQYF.

This clone was counted only a few times. The chain recombines TRBV5-1 with TRBJ1-2; no firm D call. Germline V gene sequence: CDR1 SGHRS, CDR2 YFSETQ. Trimming took off 4 bases at V and 2 bases at J, with 9 bases between the two ends. The CDR3 loop spans 13 amino acids. The CDR3 nucleotides are TGCGCCAGCAGCAGAAGTGAAAACTATGGCTACACCTTC. Its translation: CASSRSENYGYTF.

The chain couples TRBV7-2 to TRBJ1-6, with 8 positions matching TRBD1. This CDR3 region has 18 residues. Germline values: CDR1 SGHTA, CDR2 FQGNSA. Losses at the gene ends were 1 base for V and 7 bases for J; bases not matched to a gene: 12. In DNA form, the CDR3 reads TGTGCCAGCAGCTTAGGAGACAGGGGCCTCCTTCGGAATTCACCCCTCCACTTT. As protein: CASSLGDRGLLRNSPLHF.

The chain couples TRBV7-9 to TRBJ1-3; tentative D call: TRBD1 (6 bases). The germline V gene encodes CDR1 SEHNR and CDR2 FQNEAQ (reference sequence). The CDR3 has 12 residues. V lost 5 bases and J lost 5, with 7 bases in between. The DNA of the CDR3 is TGTGCCAGCAGCCAGGGGAGAAACACCATATATTTT. Translating it yields CASSQGRNTIYF.

The CDR3 DNA reads as TGTGCCACCAATACAGGGGGCGCAGGAGGCTACACCTTC. Protein: CATNTGGAGGYTF. The chain joins TRBV7-8 to TRBJ1-2; 9 nucleotides align to TRBD1. The CDR3 runs to 13 residues. The germline V gene has CDR1 SGHVS and CDR2 FQNEAQ. Losses at the gene ends were 10 bases for V and 8 bases for J; bases not matched to a gene: 11.

The genes are TRBV7-5 and TRBJ2-6; the listed D gene, TRBD2, was not tested against the DNA. TRBV7-5 is classified as a pseudogene. The CDR3 is 17 amino acids. The DNA for the CDR3 is TGTGTCAGAAGCTTTCGAGCGGGGGACTCTGGGGCCAACGTCCTGACTTTC. It is translated as CVRSFRAGDSGANVLTF.

The CDR3 DNA follows: TGTGCCAGCATCTCGCGAAAGACCTATGGCTACACCTTC. Translated, it gives CASISRKTYGYTF. V is TRBV5-5 and J is TRBJ1-2, with D unclear. Germline assignment: CDR1 SGHKS and CDR2 YYEKEE (reference sequence). The CDR3 contains 13 residues. The V end was cut by 6 bases, the J end by 4 bases, with 13 bases between.

The rearrangement links TRBV7-8 to TRBJ2-5; D assignment may be TRBD1 or TRBD2 (5 bases each). The germline V gene has CDR1 SGHVS and CDR2 FQNEAQ. The CDR3 runs to 15 residues. The ends were cut back, 5 bases at V and 7 bases at J, with 20 bases in the middle. The CDR3 DNA sequence: TGTGCCAGCAGCCTAACCCCCGGGGCCTGGGGGACCCAGTACTTC. It yields the protein CASSLTPGAWGTQYF.

The chain is built from TRBV19 and TRBJ2-7; no firm D call. CDR3 length equals 13 residues. From germline, CDR1 is LNHDA and CDR2 SQIVND (reference sequence). The V gene lost 6 bases and the J gene lost 1 base, with 10 bases spanning the gap. The CDR3 sequence is CASSRSWSYEQYF. The CDR3 region has the DNA TGTGCCAGTAGCCGATCATGGTCCTACGAGCAGTACTTC.

This rearrangement joins TRBV6-6 to TRBJ2-2, with D perhaps matching TRBD2 (6 bases). This CDR3 is 15 amino acids long. V shed 5 bases and J shed 4 bases, with 14 bases lying between them. The germline gives CDR1 MNHNY, CDR2 SVGAGI (reference sequence). The CDR3 sequence: CASSLSVGGTGELFF. The CDR3 nucleotides are TGTGCCAGCAGTCTTTCGGTCGGGGGCACCGGGGAGCTGTTTTTT.

This chain's CDR3 is CASSYASNEQFF. The CDR3 nucleotides read TGTGCCAGCAGTTATGCCTCCAATGAGCAGTTCTTC. The chain uses TRBV6-6 and TRBJ2-1; D gene ambiguous. The V end lost 3 bases, the J end lost 6 bases, and 6 bases lay between the germline ends. Germline CDR1 is MNHNY and CDR2 is SVGAGI (reference sequence). CDR3 length: 12 amino acids.

This clone was counted a few times. This chain joins TRBV9 and TRBJ1-5; D gene uncertain. The CDR3 sequence is 13 residues long. Germline CDR1 SGDLS, CDR2 YYNGEE. The ends were cut back, 4 bases at V and 7 bases at J, with 12 bases in the middle. The CDR3 DNA reads TGTGCCAGCAGCACCAGGACGGGACAGCCCCAGCATTTT. This gives the protein CASSTRTGQPQHF.